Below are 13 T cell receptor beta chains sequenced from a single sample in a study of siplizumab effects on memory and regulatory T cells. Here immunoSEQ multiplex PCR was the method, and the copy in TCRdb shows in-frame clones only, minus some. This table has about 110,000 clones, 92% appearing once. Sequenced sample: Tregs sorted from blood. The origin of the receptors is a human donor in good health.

CDR3 region: CAILARLYEGIGTQYF. The CDR3 coding sequence is TGTGCCATCTTGGCCCGCCTTTATGAAGGGATCGGTACGCAGTATTTT. The V gene is TRBV10-3, the J gene TRBJ2-3; D is undetermined. Looked up from germline, CDR1 is ENHRY and CDR2 is SYGVKD. The CDR3 has 16 amino acids. With 8 bases removed from V and 8 bases from J, the gap between germline ends came to 26 bases.

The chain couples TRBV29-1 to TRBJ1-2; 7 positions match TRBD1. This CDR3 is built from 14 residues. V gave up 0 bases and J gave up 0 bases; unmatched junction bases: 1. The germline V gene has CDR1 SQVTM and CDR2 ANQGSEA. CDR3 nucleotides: TGCAGCGTTGAAGAGACAGGGCCTAACTATGGCTACACCTTC. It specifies CSVEETGPNYGYTF.

The CDR3 sequence is CASSVQGNTEAFF. CDR3 bases: TGTGCCAGCAGCGTGCAGGGGAACACTGAAGCTTTCTTT. The chain links TRBV9 to TRBJ1-1; tentative D call: TRBD1 (5 bases). V shed 2 bases and J shed 1 base, with 6 bases lying between them. Germline-derived CDR1 and CDR2 are SGDLS and YYNGEE. The CDR3 contains 13 residues.

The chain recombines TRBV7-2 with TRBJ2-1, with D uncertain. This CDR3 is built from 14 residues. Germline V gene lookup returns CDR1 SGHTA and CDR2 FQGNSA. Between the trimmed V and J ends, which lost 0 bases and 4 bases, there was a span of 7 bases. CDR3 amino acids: CASSLAAGYNEQFF. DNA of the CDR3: TGTGCCAGCAGCTTAGCCGCCGGATACAATGAGCAGTTCTTC.

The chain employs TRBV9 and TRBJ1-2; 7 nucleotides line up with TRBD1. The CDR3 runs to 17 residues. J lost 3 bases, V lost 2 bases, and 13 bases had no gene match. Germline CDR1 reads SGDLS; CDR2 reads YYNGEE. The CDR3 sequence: CASSVGQEAGGDYGYTF. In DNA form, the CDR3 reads TGTGCCAGCAGCGTCGGACAGGAGGCCGGGGGGGACTATGGCTACACCTTC.

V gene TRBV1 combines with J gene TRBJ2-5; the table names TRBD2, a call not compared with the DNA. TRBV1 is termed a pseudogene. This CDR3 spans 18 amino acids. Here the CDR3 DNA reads TGCACCAGCAGCCACGTAATAAGGGGGGGAGTATCTCAAGAGACCCAGTACTTC. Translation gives CTSSHVIRGGVSQETQYF.

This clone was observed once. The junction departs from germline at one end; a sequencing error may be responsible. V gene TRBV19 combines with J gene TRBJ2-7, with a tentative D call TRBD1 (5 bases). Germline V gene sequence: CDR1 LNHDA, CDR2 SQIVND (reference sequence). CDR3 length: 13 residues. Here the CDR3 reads CASIDRTSSEQYF. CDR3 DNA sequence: TGTGCCAGTATCGACAGAACCTCCTCCGAGCAGTACTTC.

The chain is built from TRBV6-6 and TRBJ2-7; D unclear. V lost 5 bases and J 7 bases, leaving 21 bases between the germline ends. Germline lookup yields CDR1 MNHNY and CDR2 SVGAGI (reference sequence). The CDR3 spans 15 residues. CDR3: CASSQKSTGSREQYF. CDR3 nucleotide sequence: TGTGCCAGCAGTCAAAAGTCGACGGGTTCTAGGGAGCAGTACTTC.

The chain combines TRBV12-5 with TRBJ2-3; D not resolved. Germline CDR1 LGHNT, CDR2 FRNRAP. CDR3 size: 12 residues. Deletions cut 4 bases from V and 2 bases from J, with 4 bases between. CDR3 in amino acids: CASGSLTDTQYF. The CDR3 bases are TGTGCTAGTGGTTCCCTCACAGATACGCAGTATTTT.

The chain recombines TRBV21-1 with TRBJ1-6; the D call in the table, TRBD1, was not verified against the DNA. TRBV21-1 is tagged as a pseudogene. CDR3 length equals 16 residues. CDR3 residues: CASSKIRDRDTAPLHF. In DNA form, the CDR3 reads TGTGCCAGCAGCAAAATCCGGGACAGGGATACGGCACCCCTCCACTTT.

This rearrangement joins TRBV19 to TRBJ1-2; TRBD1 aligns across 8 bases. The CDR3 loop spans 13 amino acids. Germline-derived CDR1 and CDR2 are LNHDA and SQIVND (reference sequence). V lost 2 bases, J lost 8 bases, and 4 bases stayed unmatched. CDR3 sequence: CASSIRQGHGYTF. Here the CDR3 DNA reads TGTGCCAGTAGTATAAGACAGGGGCACGGCTACACCTTC.

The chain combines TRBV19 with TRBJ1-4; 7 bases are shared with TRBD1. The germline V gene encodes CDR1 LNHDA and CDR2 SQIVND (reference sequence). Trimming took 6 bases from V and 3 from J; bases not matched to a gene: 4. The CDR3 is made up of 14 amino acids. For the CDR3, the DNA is TGTGCCAGTAGCCACAGGGGTTCTAATGAAAAACTGTTTTTT. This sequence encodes CASSHRGSNEKLFF. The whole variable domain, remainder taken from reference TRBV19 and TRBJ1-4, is DGGITQSPKYLFRKEGQNVTLSCEQNLNHDAMYWYRQDPGQGLRLIYYSQIVNDFQKGDIAEGYSVSREKKESFPLTVTSAQKNPTAFYLCASSHRGSNEKLFFGSGTQLSVL.

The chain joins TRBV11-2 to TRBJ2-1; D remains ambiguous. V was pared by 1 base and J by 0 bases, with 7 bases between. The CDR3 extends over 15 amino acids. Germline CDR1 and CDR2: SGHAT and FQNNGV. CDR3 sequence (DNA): TGTGCCAGCAGCTTAGTTGTCGGCTCCTACAATGAGCAGTTCTTC. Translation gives CASSLVVGSYNEQFF.